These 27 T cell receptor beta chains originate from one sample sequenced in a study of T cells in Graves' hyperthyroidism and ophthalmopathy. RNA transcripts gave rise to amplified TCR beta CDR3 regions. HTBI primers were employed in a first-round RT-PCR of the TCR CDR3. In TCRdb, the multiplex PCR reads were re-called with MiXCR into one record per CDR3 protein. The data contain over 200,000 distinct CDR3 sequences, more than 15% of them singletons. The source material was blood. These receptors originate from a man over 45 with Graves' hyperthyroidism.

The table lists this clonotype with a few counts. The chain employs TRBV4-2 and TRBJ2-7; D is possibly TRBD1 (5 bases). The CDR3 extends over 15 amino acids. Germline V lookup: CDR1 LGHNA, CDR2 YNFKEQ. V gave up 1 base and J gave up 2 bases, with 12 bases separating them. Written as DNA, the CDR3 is TGTGCCAGCAGCCAAGGAGAGGACAACACCTACGAGCAGTACTTC. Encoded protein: CASSQGEDNTYEQYF.

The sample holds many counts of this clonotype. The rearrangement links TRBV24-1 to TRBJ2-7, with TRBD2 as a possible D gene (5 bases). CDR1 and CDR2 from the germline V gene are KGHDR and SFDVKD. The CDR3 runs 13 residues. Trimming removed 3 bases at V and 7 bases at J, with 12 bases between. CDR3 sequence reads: CATSDRRGGEQYF. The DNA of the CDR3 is TGTGCCACCAGTGATCGCCGGGGTGGAGAGCAGTACTTC.

CDR3: CSAIGQANEQFF. The DNA for the CDR3 is TGCAGTGCTATTGGACAGGCCAATGAGCAGTTCTTC. The rearrangement links TRBV20-1 to TRBJ2-1; 7 nucleotides match TRBD1. V shed 4 bases, J shed 6 bases, and the junction held 3 bases outside the gene matches. This CDR3 contains 12 residues. Per the germline V gene, CDR1 is DFQATT and CDR2 is SNEGSKA (reference sequence).

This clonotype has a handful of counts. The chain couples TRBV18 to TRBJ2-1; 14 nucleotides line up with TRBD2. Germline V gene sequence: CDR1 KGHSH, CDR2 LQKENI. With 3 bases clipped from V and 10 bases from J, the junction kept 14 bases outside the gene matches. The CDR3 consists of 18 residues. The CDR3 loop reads CASSPALAGTSGSGEQFF. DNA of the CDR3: TGTGCCAGCTCACCCGCCCTTGCGGGGACTAGCGGGAGCGGAGAGCAGTTCTTC.

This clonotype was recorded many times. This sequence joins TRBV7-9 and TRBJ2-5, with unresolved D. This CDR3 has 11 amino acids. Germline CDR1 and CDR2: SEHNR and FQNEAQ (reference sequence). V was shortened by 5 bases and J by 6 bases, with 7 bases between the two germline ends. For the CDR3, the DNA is TGTGCCAGCAGCCACGGGCAGACCCAGTACTTC. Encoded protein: CASSHGQTQYF.

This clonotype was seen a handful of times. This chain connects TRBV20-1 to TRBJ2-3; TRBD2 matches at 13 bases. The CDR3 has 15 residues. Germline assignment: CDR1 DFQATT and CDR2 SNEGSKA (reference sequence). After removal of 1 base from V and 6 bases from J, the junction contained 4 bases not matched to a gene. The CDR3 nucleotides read TGCAGTGCTAGAGGGACTAGCGGGAGATCGGATACGCAGTATTTT. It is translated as CSARGTSGRSDTQYF.

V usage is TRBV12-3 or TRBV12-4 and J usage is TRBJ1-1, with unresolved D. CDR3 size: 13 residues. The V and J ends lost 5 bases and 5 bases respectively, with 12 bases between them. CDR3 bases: TGTGCCAGCAGTGGATCAATGGGGACTGAAGCTTTCTTT. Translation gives CASSGSMGTEAFF.

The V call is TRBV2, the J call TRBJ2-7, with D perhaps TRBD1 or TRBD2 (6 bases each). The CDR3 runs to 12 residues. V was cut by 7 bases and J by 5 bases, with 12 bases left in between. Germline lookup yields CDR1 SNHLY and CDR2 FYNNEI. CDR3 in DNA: TGTGCCAGCAACAGGGAGGTCCACGAGCAGTACTTC. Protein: CASNREVHEQYF.

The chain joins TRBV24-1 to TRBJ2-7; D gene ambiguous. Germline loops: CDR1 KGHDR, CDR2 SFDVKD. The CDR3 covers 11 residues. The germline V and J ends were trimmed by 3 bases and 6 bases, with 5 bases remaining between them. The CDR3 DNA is TGTGCCACCAGTGATAGAGGCGAGCAGTACTTC. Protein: CATSDRGEQYF.

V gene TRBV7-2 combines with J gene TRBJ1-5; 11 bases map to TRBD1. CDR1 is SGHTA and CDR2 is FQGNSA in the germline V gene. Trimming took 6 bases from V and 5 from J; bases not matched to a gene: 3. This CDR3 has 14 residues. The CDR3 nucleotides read TGTGCCAGCAGGGACAGGGGGCAATATCAGCCCCAGCATTTT. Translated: CASRDRGQYQPQHF.

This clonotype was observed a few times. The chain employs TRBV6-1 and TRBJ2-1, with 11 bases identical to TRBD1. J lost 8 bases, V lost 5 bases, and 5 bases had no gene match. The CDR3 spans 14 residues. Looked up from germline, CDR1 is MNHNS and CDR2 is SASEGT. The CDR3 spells CASSSRTGGDEQFF. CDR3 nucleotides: TGTGCCAGCAGTTCCCGGACAGGGGGCGATGAGCAGTTCTTC.

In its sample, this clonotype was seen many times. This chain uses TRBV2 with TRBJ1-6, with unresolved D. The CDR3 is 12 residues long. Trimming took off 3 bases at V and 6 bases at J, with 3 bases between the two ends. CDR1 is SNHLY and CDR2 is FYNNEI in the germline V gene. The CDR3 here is CASSDSNSPLHF. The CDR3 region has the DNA TGTGCCAGCAGTGACAGTAATTCACCCCTCCACTTT.

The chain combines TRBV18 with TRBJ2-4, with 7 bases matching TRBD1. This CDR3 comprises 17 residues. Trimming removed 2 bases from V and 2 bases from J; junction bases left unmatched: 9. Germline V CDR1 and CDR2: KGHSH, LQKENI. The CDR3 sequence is CASSPGEGGASKNIQYF. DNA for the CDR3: TGTGCCAGCTCACCAGGGGAAGGGGGCGCATCCAAAAACATTCAGTACTTC.

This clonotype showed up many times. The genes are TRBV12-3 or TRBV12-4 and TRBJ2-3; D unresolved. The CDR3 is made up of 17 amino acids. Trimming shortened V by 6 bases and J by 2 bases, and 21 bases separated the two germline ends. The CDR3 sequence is CASSQMVVGVSTDTQYF. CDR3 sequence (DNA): TGTGCCAGCAGCCAAATGGTTGTAGGAGTCTCCACAGATACGCAGTATTTT.

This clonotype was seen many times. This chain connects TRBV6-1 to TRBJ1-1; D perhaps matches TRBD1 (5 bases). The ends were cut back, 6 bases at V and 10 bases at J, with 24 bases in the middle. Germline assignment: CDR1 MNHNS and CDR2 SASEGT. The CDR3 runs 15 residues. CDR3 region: CASRPGTAPPHRAFF. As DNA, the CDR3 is TGTGCCAGCAGGCCAGGGACCGCTCCTCCGCACAGAGCTTTCTTT.

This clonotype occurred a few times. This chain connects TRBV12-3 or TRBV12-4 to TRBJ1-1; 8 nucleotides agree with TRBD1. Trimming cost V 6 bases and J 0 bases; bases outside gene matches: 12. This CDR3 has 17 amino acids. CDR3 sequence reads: CASSPPGQDFMNTEAFF. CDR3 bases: TGTGCCAGCAGCCCTCCGGGACAGGACTTCATGAACACTGAAGCTTTCTTT.

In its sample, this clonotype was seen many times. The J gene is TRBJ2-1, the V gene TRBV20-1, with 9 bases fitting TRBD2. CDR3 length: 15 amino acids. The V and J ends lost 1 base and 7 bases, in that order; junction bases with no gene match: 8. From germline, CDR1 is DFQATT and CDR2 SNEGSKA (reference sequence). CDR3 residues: CSARGWREGRNEQFF. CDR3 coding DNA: TGCAGTGCTAGAGGATGGCGGGAGGGCCGGAATGAGCAGTTCTTC.

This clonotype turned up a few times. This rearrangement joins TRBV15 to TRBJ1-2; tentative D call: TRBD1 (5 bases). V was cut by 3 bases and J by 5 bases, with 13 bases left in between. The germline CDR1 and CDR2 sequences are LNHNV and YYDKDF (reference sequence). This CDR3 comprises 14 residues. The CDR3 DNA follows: TGTGCCACCAGCAGCGGGGGGATTGGATATGGCTACACCTTC. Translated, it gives CATSSGGIGYGYTF.

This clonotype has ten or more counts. CDR3 in amino acids: CASSYGYNQPQHF. The DNA of the CDR3 is TGTGCCAGCAGTTACGGATACAATCAGCCCCAGCATTTT. V usage is TRBV6-2 or TRBV6-3 and J usage is TRBJ1-5; no firm D call. V was shortened by 2 bases and J by 3 bases, with 5 bases between the two germline ends. The CDR3 is 13 amino acids. The V gene's germline CDR1 is MNHEY and CDR2 SVGEGT.

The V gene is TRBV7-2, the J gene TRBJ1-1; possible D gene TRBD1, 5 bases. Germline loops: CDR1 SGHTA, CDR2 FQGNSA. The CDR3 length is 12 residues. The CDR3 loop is CPSGGGNTEAFF. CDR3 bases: TGTCCCTCTGGGGGGGGTAACACTGAAGCTTTCTTT.

The CDR3 region is CASSLGDPRGTEAFF. The CDR3 DNA is TGCGCCAGCAGCTTGGGTGACCCAAGGGGCACTGAAGCTTTCTTT. This sequence joins TRBV5-1 and TRBJ1-1; D might be TRBD1 (5 bases). The V end lost 0 bases, the J end lost 4 bases, and 13 bases lay between the germline ends. In germline, CDR1 is SGHRS, CDR2 YFSETQ. This CDR3 contains 15 residues.

The chain's CDR3 is CASSLMGSEKLFF. CDR3 nucleotides: TGTGCCAGCAGCTTAATGGGATCCGAAAAACTGTTTTTT. The chain recombines TRBV7-9 with TRBJ1-4, with no clear D. The germline V gene has CDR1 SEHNR and CDR2 FQNEAQ (reference sequence). CDR3 size: 13 residues. Trimming cost V 2 bases and J 8 bases, with 9 bases left between them.

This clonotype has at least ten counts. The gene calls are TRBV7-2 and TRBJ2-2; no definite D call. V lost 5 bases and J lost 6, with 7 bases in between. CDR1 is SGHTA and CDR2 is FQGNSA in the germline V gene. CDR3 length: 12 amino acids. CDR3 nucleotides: TGTGCCAGCAGCCCAAAAGCCGGGGAGCTGTTTTTT. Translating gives CASSPKAGELFF.

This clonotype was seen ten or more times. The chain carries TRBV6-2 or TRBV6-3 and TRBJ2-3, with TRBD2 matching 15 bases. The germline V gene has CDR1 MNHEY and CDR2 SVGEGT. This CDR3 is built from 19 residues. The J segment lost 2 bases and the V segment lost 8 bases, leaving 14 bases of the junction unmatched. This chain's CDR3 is CASAPGTSGRKYPTDTQYF. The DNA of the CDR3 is TGTGCCAGCGCACCCGGGACTAGCGGGAGGAAATACCCCACAGATACGCAGTATTTT.

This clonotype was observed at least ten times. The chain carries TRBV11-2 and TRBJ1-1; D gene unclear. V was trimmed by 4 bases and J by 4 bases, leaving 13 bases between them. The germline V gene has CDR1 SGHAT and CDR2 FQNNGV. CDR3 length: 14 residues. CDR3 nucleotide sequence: TGTGCCAGCAGCTCCTCCCCGCTGGGCACTGAAGCTTTCTTT. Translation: CASSSSPLGTEAFF.

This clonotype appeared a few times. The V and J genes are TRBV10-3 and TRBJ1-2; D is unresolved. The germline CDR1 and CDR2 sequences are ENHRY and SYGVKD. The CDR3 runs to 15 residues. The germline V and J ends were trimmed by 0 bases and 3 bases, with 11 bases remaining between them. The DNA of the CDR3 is TGTGCCATCAGTGAGTCTAGGGATTTCGACTATGGCTACACCTTC. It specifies CAISESRDFDYGYTF.

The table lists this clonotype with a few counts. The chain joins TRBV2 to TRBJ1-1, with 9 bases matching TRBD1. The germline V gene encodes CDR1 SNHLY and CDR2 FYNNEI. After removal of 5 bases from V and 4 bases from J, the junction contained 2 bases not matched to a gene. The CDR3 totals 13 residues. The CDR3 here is CASSTTGGTEAFF. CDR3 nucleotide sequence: TGTGCCAGCAGTACGACAGGGGGCACTGAAGCTTTCTTT.